The clone carrying this T cell receptor (beta chain) came up many times. Its antigen is unknown. Unique molecular identifiers were affixed to single, distinct cDNA molecules. One entry per CDR3 protein, called by TCRdb with MiXCR from the 5' RACE reads. This table holds about 29,000 distinct CDR3 sequences, 5.4% found once. The data were obtained in a study of early T cells in non-severe SARS-CoV-2 infection. Regarding the study as a whole: Matches to VDJdb favored anti-spike CD8 responses and missed private and CD4 specificities.

V shed 5 bases, J shed 4 bases, and the junction held 8 bases outside the gene matches. Per germline, CDR1 SGHNT and CDR2 YYREEE (reference sequence). This CDR3 contains 17 residues. This clonotype was obtained from an adult who was a healthcare worker with PCR-confirmed SARS-CoV-2 infection or an uninfected control (not recorded which). Sequencing input: whole blood. V usage is TRBV5-4 and J usage is TRBJ2-4; TRBD2 agrees at 14 bases. This chain's CDR3 is CASSSGGLAGGKNIQYF. The CDR3 DNA sequence: TGTGCCAGCAGTTCAGGTGGACTAGCGGGGGGAAAAAACATTCAGTACTTC.